These 14 T cell receptor beta chains originate from one sample sequenced in a study of CD8 T cells in ankylosing spondylitis. One entry per CDR3 protein results from TCRdb running MiXCR on the 5' RACE reads. The sample consists of about 250,000 distinct CDR3 sequences, roughly 32% of them appearing once. Source material: blood, either unsorted or a sorted T cell fraction (not recorded which). These receptors originate from a male donor with ankylosing spondylitis or in good health (not recorded which).

This chain connects TRBV12-3 or TRBV12-4 to TRBJ2-5; no clear D gene. The CDR3 is 14 residues long. V was shortened by 6 bases and J by 3 bases, with 14 bases between the two germline ends. The CDR3 region is CASRPGEVEETQYF. In DNA form, the CDR3 reads TGTGCCAGCAGACCCGGCGAGGTAGAAGAGACCCAGTACTTC.

The chain's CDR3 is CASRGQGSGELFF. The CDR3 nucleotides read TGTGCCAGCCGGGGACAGGGGTCCGGGGAGCTGTTTTTT. The chain couples TRBV27 to TRBJ2-2, with 10 bases matching TRBD1. Germline V gene lookup returns CDR1 MNHEY and CDR2 SMNVEV (reference sequence). Trimming removed 8 bases from V and 6 bases from J; junction bases left unmatched: 3. CDR3 size: 13 residues.

The CDR3 spells CASSPTGTIPDTQYF. The CDR3 nucleotides are TGTGCCAGCAGCCCGACAGGGACTATCCCAGATACGCAGTATTTT. The chain combines TRBV7-3 with TRBJ2-3, with D possibly being TRBD1 or TRBD2 (7 bases each). Germline CDR1 and CDR2: SGHTA and FQGTGA. Trimming took 5 bases from V and 4 from J, leaving 16 bases between them. This CDR3 has 15 residues.

This clonotype has more than one count but fewer than ten. V gene TRBV29-1 combines with J gene TRBJ1-3, with TRBD1 matching over 7 bases. The CDR3 runs to 14 residues. J was trimmed by 0 bases and V by 4 bases; bases with no gene match: 3. Per the germline V gene, CDR1 is SQVTM and CDR2 is ANQGSEA. The CDR3 loop reads CSVGDRSSGNTIYF. The DNA for the CDR3 is TGCAGCGTTGGGGACAGAAGCTCTGGAAACACCATATATTTT.

This clonotype was seen a few times. The chain combines TRBV15 with TRBJ2-7; perhaps TRBD1 as D (6 bases). Per the germline V gene, CDR1 is LNHNV and CDR2 is YYDKDF (reference sequence). The CDR3 has 15 amino acids. V dropped 4 bases and J dropped 0 bases, with 13 bases sitting between them. The CDR3: CATSTTRQASYEQYF. In nucleotides, the CDR3 is TGTGCCACCAGCACCACCAGACAGGCCTCCTACGAGCAGTACTTC.

This clonotype showed up just a few times. V and J are TRBV7-8 and TRBJ2-1, with 9 bases lining up with TRBD2. J was trimmed by 8 bases and V by 2 bases; bases with no gene match: 7. Germline assignment: CDR1 SGHVS and CDR2 FQNEAQ. The CDR3 spans 15 residues. As DNA, the CDR3 is TGTGCCAGCAGCTTACGGACTAGCGACTGGGATGAGCAGTTCTTC. Translating it yields CASSLRTSDWDEQFF.

V usage is TRBV24-1 and J usage is TRBJ1-5, with D possibly TRBD1 on 6 matching bases. CDR3 size: 15 residues. Trimming cost V 4 bases and J 1 base, with 10 bases left between them. CDR1 is KGHDR and CDR2 is SFDVKD in the germline V gene. The CDR3 loop is CATSENRESNQPQHF. DNA of the CDR3: TGTGCCACCAGTGAAAACAGGGAGAGCAATCAGCCCCAGCATTTT.

This clonotype was observed a few times. The rearrangement joins TRBV12-3 or TRBV12-4 to TRBJ2-7; a weak D match, TRBD1 (6 bases). The CDR3 spans 13 residues. Trimming removed 4 bases at V and 4 bases at J, with 11 bases between. The CDR3 protein is CASSSGTSYEQYF. DNA for the CDR3: TGTGCCAGCAGTTCCGGGACATCGTACGAGCAGTACTTC.

The rearrangement links TRBV12-3 or TRBV12-4 to TRBJ2-1; 10 bases line up with TRBD1. The CDR3 spans 14 residues. V trimming: 6 bases; J trimming: 8 bases; junction bases outside the gene matches: 7. CDR3 nucleotides: TGTGCCAGCAGCGGACAGGGGGGGTCAGATGAGCAGTTCTTC. Translated: CASSGQGGSDEQFF.

The chain's CDR3 is CASSSTGETEAFF. Here the CDR3 DNA reads TGCGCCAGCAGTTCAACAGGGGAGACTGAAGCTTTCTTT. The V and J genes are TRBV5-1 and TRBJ1-1; 7 nucleotides match TRBD1. CDR1 is SGHRS and CDR2 is YFSETQ in the germline V gene. V gave up 5 bases and J gave up 5 bases; unmatched junction bases: 6. This CDR3 comprises 13 residues.

This clonotype has ten or more counts. This chain connects TRBV29-1 to TRBJ2-5, with 9 bases identical to TRBD2. J lost 9 bases, V lost 3 bases, and 8 bases had no gene match. CDR1 SQVTM and CDR2 ANQGSEA come from the germline V gene. The CDR3 has 13 amino acids. CDR3 in amino acids: CSVDGGGAPAQYF. In DNA, the CDR3 is TGCAGCGTTGATGGCGGGGGGGCCCCGGCCCAGTACTTC.

The chain links TRBV20-1 to TRBJ2-5; 11 nucleotides align to TRBD2. The CDR3 sequence is 16 residues long. V was clipped by 0 bases and J by 5 bases; unmatched bases: 8. Germline V lookup: CDR1 DFQATT, CDR2 SNEGSKA (reference sequence). The CDR3 DNA sequence: TGCAGTGCTAGAGATGATAGCGGGGGGGTCGTGGAGACCCAGTACTTC. Its protein product is CSARDDSGGVVETQYF.

The rearrangement uses TRBV9 and TRBJ1-2, with 9 nucleotides matching TRBD1. V gave up 0 bases and J gave up 3 bases; unmatched junction bases: 3. The germline gives CDR1 SGDLS, CDR2 YYNGEE. This CDR3 has 15 residues. DNA of the CDR3: TGTGCCAGCAGCGTAGGAGACAGGGGGTACTATGGCTACACCTTC. This encodes CASSVGDRGYYGYTF.

The sample holds many counts of this clonotype. The chain has TRBV6-1 and TRBJ2-7; TRBD1 matches at 7 bases. Germline-derived CDR1 and CDR2 are MNHNS and SASEGT. Unmatched junction bases numbered 7, after V lost 6 bases and J lost 2 bases. The CDR3 has 14 amino acids. CDR3 bases: TGTGCCAGCAGGTCCGGGACAGCACCCTACGAGCAGTACTTC. It yields the protein CASRSGTAPYEQYF.